The T cell receptor (beta chain) under discussion was sequenced for a study of blood T cell repertoires in COVID-19. The wider study: Donors in the United States, Italy and Spain gave samples during acute or convalescent COVID-19. T cells, B-cell-depleted T cells, or PBMCs supplied cDNA or gDNA.

This clone was found a few times. CDR1 and CDR2 (germline): SGHAT, FQNNGV. V lost 5 bases and J lost 10; bases outside the gene matches: 4. The CDR3 extends over 12 amino acids. Authors' data handling: Nucleated cell number was recorded as an estimate derived from reference gene primer amplification. Sequencing used immunoSEQ multiplex PCR; TCRdb keeps in-frame clones, though not all of them. V and J calls and clone size are given by that table; D and trimming were obtained from the DNA. In the table there are fewer than 120,000 clones, just over 75% of which are singletons. The receptor was isolated from an elderly woman with acute or convalescent COVID-19. Input material: peripheral blood. This chain joins TRBV11-2 and TRBJ1-4; 7 bases align to TRBD1. The CDR3 is CASSTGVGKLFF. In DNA, the CDR3 is TGTGCCAGCAGCACAGGGGTGGGAAAACTGTTTTTT.